The T cell receptor (beta chain) described here comes from a study of blood T cell repertoires in COVID-19. Study background: There were acute and convalescent COVID-19 samples, and they came from the United States, Italy and Spain. PBMCs, B-cell-depleted T cells, or T cells provided the cDNA or gDNA that made up the material.

Per the original data handling: Reference gene primer amplification gave estimated nucleated cell counts. Profiling relied on immunoSEQ multiplex PCR, and the TCRdb table lists in-frame clones only, not all of them. V, J and clone size were drawn from that table, and D and trimming were deduced from the DNA. The table records about 200,000 clones, about 91% of them present only once. Germline V lookup: CDR1 SQVTM, CDR2 ANQGSEA. The CDR3 extends over 14 amino acids. V shed 4 bases and J 6 bases; nucleotides not matched to a gene: 10. The chain couples TRBV29-1 to TRBJ2-7; TRBD1 matches 9 bases. This receptor was identified in a man aged 18 to 29 with active or convalescent COVID-19. The sequenced sample was peripheral blood. The CDR3 DNA sequence: TGCAGCGTTGTGGGGGGTGACAGGGGGTCCGAGCAGTACTTC. This encodes CSVVGGDRGSEQYF.